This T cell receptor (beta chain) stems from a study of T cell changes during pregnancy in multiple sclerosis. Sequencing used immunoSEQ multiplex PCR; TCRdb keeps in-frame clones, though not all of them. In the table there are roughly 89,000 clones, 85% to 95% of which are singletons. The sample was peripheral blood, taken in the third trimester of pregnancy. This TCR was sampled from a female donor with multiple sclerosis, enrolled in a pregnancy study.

The CDR3 loop reads CASSLLESSYEQYF. The CDR3 DNA reads as TGTGCCAGCAGCCTCCTTGAGAGCTCCTACGAGCAGTACTTC. The V gene is TRBV7-9, the J gene TRBJ2-7; no clear D. The CDR3 covers 14 residues. V was pared by 5 bases and J by 0 bases, with 11 bases between. The germline gives CDR1 SEHNR, CDR2 FQNEAQ (reference sequence).